This passage covers 23 T cell receptor beta chains from one sample sequenced in a study of T-cell memory formation after mild COVID-19 (dated by TCRdb to 2020 to 2022). Library generation was performed with 5' RACE. Reads for this sample came from an Illumina NovaSeq 6000. The public reads were reanalyzed by TCRdb: fastp trimming at Q25, MiXCR alignment, in-frame beta chains only. Identical CDR3 protein sequences are pooled into one entry, listed with their most common genes and DNA. Here the sample has a few hundred thousand distinct CDR3 sequences; approximately 25% occur a single time. Approximately 12% of the sample is in the top ten clones. Sequenced input: PBMCs or a T cell subset sorted from them (not recorded which). The origin of the receptors is an adult woman who had mild COVID-19 (a few samples of this study predate the infection). The sample titles of this study are shuffled in the database, so cell type and time point are left out; the donor was told from shared clones.

V and J are TRBV2 and TRBJ2-7; D remains unclear. This CDR3 region has 13 residues. With 4 bases removed from V and 3 bases from J, the gap between germline ends came to 10 bases. The germline CDR1 and CDR2 sequences are SNHLY and FYNNEI. DNA of the CDR3: TGTGCCAGCAGTGGCGTGACGGACTACGAGCAGTACTTC. Residues: CASSGVTDYEQYF.

This chain links TRBV15 with TRBJ2-7; TRBD1 might be the D (6 bases). The CDR3 runs to 16 residues. Trimming left V 5 bases short and J 1 base short, with 18 bases between. CDR1 LNHNV and CDR2 YYDKDF come from the germline V gene (reference sequence). The CDR3 nucleotides read TGTGCCACCAGCTCCTCATACAGGGACCATTCCTACGAGCAGTACTTC. Its translation is CATSSSYRDHSYEQYF.

The chain has TRBV7-9 and TRBJ1-6; D perhaps matches TRBD1 (5 bases). Germline CDR1 and CDR2: SEHNR and FQNEAQ (reference sequence). The V and J ends lost 3 bases and 6 bases respectively, with 12 bases between them. The CDR3 extends over 15 amino acids. The CDR3 is CASSFDQGSNSPLHF. The CDR3 region has the DNA TGTGCCAGCAGCTTTGACCAGGGATCTAATTCACCCCTCCACTTT.

The rearrangement uses TRBV7-2 and TRBJ1-6, with 9 bases aligning to TRBD1. CDR1 is SGHTA, CDR2 FQGNSA, per germline. The CDR3 spans 18 residues. Unmatched junction bases numbered 7, after V lost 4 bases and J lost 0 bases. This CDR3 is CASSYRGQGSSYNSPLHF. CDR3 nucleotide sequence: TGTGCCAGCAGCTACCGCGGACAGGGGAGCTCCTATAATTCACCCCTCCACTTT.

This clonotype was picked up a small number of times. The CDR3 DNA sequence: TGTGCCAGCAGCCAACGGCTTACTAGCGGGATAGTGAGAAAAGAGACCCAGTACTTC. This codes for CASSQRLTSGIVRKETQYF. V and J are TRBV21-1 and TRBJ2-5; the table gives TRBD2 as D, unverified against the DNA. TRBV21-1 is termed a pseudogene. This CDR3 comprises 19 residues.

Only a few counts were recorded for this clonotype. J is TRBJ2-3 and V is TRBV18; D remains unclear. V lost 0 bases and J lost 4, with 8 bases in between. Germline assignment: CDR1 KGHSH and CDR2 LQKENI. There are 14 residues in the CDR3. CDR3 nucleotides: TGTGCCAGCTCACCACCGACTCCGGCAGATACGCAGTATTTT. It yields the protein CASSPPTPADTQYF.

The chain carries TRBV3-1 and TRBJ2-1; 16 bases align to TRBD2. Trimming took 0 bases from V and 9 from J; bases not matched to a gene: 2. This CDR3 is built from 16 residues. In germline, CDR1 is LGHDT, CDR2 YNNKEL (reference sequence). CDR3 sequence (DNA): TGTGCCAGCAGCCAAGAGGGACTAGCGGGAGGGCGTGAGCAGTTCTTC. This translates into CASSQEGLAGGREQFF.

The CDR3 loop is CASKRDLETQYF. CDR3 DNA: TGTGCCAGCAAGCGGGATCTCGAGACCCAGTACTTC. The chain joins TRBV6-2 or TRBV6-3 to TRBJ2-5; 7 nucleotides line up with TRBD2. Germline CDR1 is MNHEY and CDR2 is SVGEGT. This CDR3 contains 12 residues. With 7 bases clipped from V and 5 bases from J, the junction kept 4 bases outside the gene matches.

The chain uses TRBV9 and TRBJ2-1, with D possibly matching TRBD2 (5 bases). This CDR3 region has 13 residues. V lost 2 bases to trimming and J lost 2 bases, with 5 bases between them. Germline V gene data show CDR1 as SGDLS and CDR2 as YYNGEE. This CDR3 is CASSVSAYNEQFF. CDR3 in DNA: TGTGCCAGCAGCGTTAGCGCCTACAATGAGCAGTTCTTC.

The V call is TRBV29-1, the J call TRBJ2-7; D is unclear. V was clipped by 5 bases and J by 0 bases, with 11 bases between them. This CDR3 has 13 residues. Germline values: CDR1 SQVTM, CDR2 ANQGSEA. The CDR3 sequence is CSVSTLVSYEQYF. The CDR3 bases are TGCAGCGTTTCGACACTTGTCTCCTACGAGCAGTACTTC.

At least ten counts were recorded for this clonotype. The V gene is TRBV20-1, the J gene TRBJ2-5; TRBD2 aligns across 10 bases. This CDR3 region has 17 residues. With 6 bases clipped from V and 2 bases from J, the junction kept 15 bases outside the gene matches. Germline V gives CDR1 DFQATT, CDR2 SNEGSKA (reference sequence). CDR3 coding DNA: TGCAGTGCCCGGGACGGAGGCCCAGCGGGAGGGCAAGAGACCCAGTACTTC. Protein sequence: CSARDGGPAGGQETQYF.

There are a few counts of this clonotype. The chain combines TRBV5-1 with TRBJ2-7, with 12 bases fitting TRBD2. This CDR3 has 15 residues. The V and J ends lost 3 bases and 1 base, in that order; junction bases with no gene match: 2. Germline CDR1 and CDR2: SGHRS and YFSETQ. The CDR3 DNA follows: TGCGCCAGCAGCTCAGGACTAGCGGGGTCCTACGAGCAGTACTTC. Protein sequence: CASSSGLAGSYEQYF.

This clonotype was counted between two and nine times. V is TRBV5-6 and J is TRBJ2-7; D possibly uses TRBD1 or TRBD2 (5 bases each). The CDR3 extends over 16 amino acids. Germline assignment: CDR1 SGHDT and CDR2 YYEEEE. Trimming took 5 bases from V and 0 from J, leaving 18 bases between them. CDR3 sequence reads: CASRYAGTANSYEQYF. CDR3 bases: TGTGCCAGCAGATACGCCGGGACGGCAAACTCCTACGAGCAGTACTTC.

V gene TRBV6-5 combines with J gene TRBJ1-1; 9 positions match TRBD1. CDR1 and CDR2 from the germline V gene are MNHEY and SVGAGI. The length of the CDR3 is 15 residues. J was trimmed by 6 bases and V by 4 bases; bases with no gene match: 9. The CDR3, as DNA: TGTGCCAGCAGTTCGGGGACAGGGAGGATGGCTGAAGCTTTCTTT. Amino acids: CASSSGTGRMAEAFF.

This clonotype was observed a few times. The chain recombines TRBV29-1 with TRBJ2-1, with 9 bases matching TRBD2. Looked up from germline, CDR1 is SQVTM and CDR2 is ANQGSEA. Unmatched junction bases numbered 7, after V lost 4 bases and J lost 9 bases. This CDR3 comprises 13 residues. The CDR3 loop reads CSVVLAGRVEQFF. The CDR3 region has the DNA TGCAGCGTTGTTCTAGCGGGAAGGGTTGAGCAGTTCTTC.

The CDR3 nucleotides read TGCGCCAGCAGCCCCTCGGGAGGGGACTATGGCTACACCTTC. This codes for CASSPSGGDYGYTF. The V and J genes are TRBV5-1 and TRBJ1-2, with a possible D match to TRBD1 (5 bases). In germline, CDR1 is SGHRS, CDR2 YFSETQ. Trimming took off 4 bases at V and 3 bases at J, with 13 bases between the two ends. The CDR3 contains 14 residues.

This clonotype occurred a few times. This rearrangement joins TRBV12-3 or TRBV12-4 to TRBJ2-1; 12 nucleotides match TRBD2. This CDR3 comprises 17 residues. J gave up 0 bases and V 4 bases, and 4 bases lay outside the gene matches. Written as DNA, the CDR3 is TGTGCCAGCAGTTCTAGCGGGAGGGGAATCTCCTACAATGAGCAGTTCTTC. This translates into CASSSSGRGISYNEQFF.

In this sample, this clonotype turned up a few times. The chain is built from TRBV6-5 and TRBJ1-2; D is uncertain. The CDR3 loop spans 13 amino acids. Germline CDR1 and CDR2: MNHEY and SVGAGI. V was pared by 6 bases and J by 5 bases, with 13 bases between. The CDR3 sequence: CASSASPPYGYTF. Written as DNA, the CDR3 is TGTGCCAGCAGCGCTAGTCCACCTTATGGCTACACCTTC.

This rearrangement joins TRBV2 to TRBJ1-2, with D possibly TRBD1 on 6 matching bases. Trimming took 2 bases from V and 3 from J, leaving 10 bases between them. The CDR3 consists of 14 residues. Germline CDR1 reads SNHLY; CDR2 reads FYNNEI. CDR3 loop: CASSEYAGDYGYTF. CDR3 sequence (DNA): TGTGCCAGCAGTGAATATGCAGGGGACTATGGCTACACCTTC.

This clonotype came up a few times. This chain connects TRBV7-9 to TRBJ2-3; 11 bases map to TRBD2. Per germline, CDR1 SEHNR and CDR2 FQNEAQ (reference sequence). This CDR3 contains 17 residues. The junction had 10 bases not matched to a gene; V was cut back by 6 bases and J by 2 bases. The CDR3 DNA reads as TGTGCCAGCAGGGGACTAGCGGAGCTAAGGGACACAGATACGCAGTATTTT. Its translation is CASRGLAELRDTDTQYF.

This chain connects TRBV7-8 to TRBJ2-1; D is uncertain. CDR3 length equals 19 residues. Trimming pared 2 bases from V and 0 bases from J, leaving 20 bases between. The germline CDR1 and CDR2 sequences are SGHVS and FQNEAQ. The CDR3 DNA sequence: TGTGCCAGCAGCTTACGAGTGCGTCGGTCCCCAGACTCCTACAATGAGCAGTTCTTC. Protein: CASSLRVRRSPDSYNEQFF.

This clonotype has a handful of counts. The chain recombines TRBV21-1 with TRBJ2-3; TRBD2, the table's D call, was not compared with the DNA. TRBV21-1 is termed a pseudogene. CDR3 length equals 21 residues. The CDR3 DNA reads as TGTGCCAGCAGCAAGCCGGGCGGACCACTAGCGGGGGGCCGTAGCACAGATACGCAGTATTTT. Translating gives CASSKPGGPLAGGRSTDTQYF.

The chain carries TRBV7-9 and TRBJ2-5; TRBD1 is a possible D gene (5 bases). The CDR3 sequence is 12 residues long. CDR1 and CDR2 from the germline V gene are SEHNR and FQNEAQ (reference sequence). The V gene lost 5 bases and the J gene lost 7 bases, with 11 bases spanning the gap. CDR3 bases: TGTGCCAGCAGCCTCCAGGGCGGGACCCAGTACTTC. It codes for CASSLQGGTQYF.